One and the same sample provided the 3 T cell receptor beta chains below, sequenced in a study of post-analysis software for immune sequencing data. The study's findings and limits: Elevated frequency relative to controls characterized several TRBV segments in patients, TRBV5-6, TRBV5-1 and TRBV20-1 among them.

Presence of unique molecular identifiers characterized the TCR beta cDNA libraries. Each CDR3 protein gets one entry after TCRdb re-called the PCR reads with MiXCR. The sample contains 550,000 to 700,000 distinct CDR3 sequences, 44% of which appear only once. Their target antigens are unknown. Material for sequencing was blood. These TCRs come from a girl aged 5-17 years with multiple sclerosis.

The V and J genes are TRBV5-1 and TRBJ1-1; perhaps TRBD1 as D (6 bases). This CDR3 is built from 15 residues. The V and J ends lost 2 bases and 1 base respectively, with 12 bases between them. Germline V gives CDR1 SGHRS, CDR2 YFSETQ. The CDR3 DNA sequence: TGCGCCAGCAGCTTTATCGGGACACCGAACACTGAAGCTTTCTTT. Encoded protein: CASSFIGTPNTEAFF.

On this clonotype: One end of the junction is discordant with germline, which a read error may explain. The chain uses TRBV7-9 and TRBJ1-6; the D is unclear. This CDR3 spans 12 amino acids. Germline CDR1 reads SEHNR; CDR2 reads FQNEAQ (reference sequence). The CDR3 is CASSETNSPLHF. In nucleotides, the CDR3 is TGTGCCAGCAGCGAAACAAATTCACCTCTCCACTTT.

The chain combines TRBV12-3 or TRBV12-4 with TRBJ2-2, with D possibly TRBD1 on 9 matching bases. The CDR3 length is 16 residues. V was pared by 5 bases and J by 3 bases, with 16 bases between. The CDR3 loop is CASSPAGDRDTGELFF. The CDR3 region has the DNA TGTGCCAGCAGTCCAGCGGGGGACAGGGACACCGGGGAGCTGTTTTTT.